This T cell receptor (beta chain) originates from a study of control samples from healthy donors and cancer patients. The CDR3 runs 17 residues. The V gene's germline CDR1 is WSHSY and CDR2 SAAADI. V was pared by 0 bases and J by 7 bases, with 19 bases between. This table comes from immunoSEQ multiplex PCR, and its TCRdb copy is limited to in-frame clones, with some not included. The table has tens of thousands of clones, approximately 96% seen once. This clone was recorded only once. J is TRBJ2-1 and V is TRBV10-2, with D perhaps assigned TRBD1 or TRBD2 (6 bases each). The sequence derives from a woman aged 25 to 45 in good health. Specimen: blood. Here the CDR3 DNA reads TGCGCCAGCAGTGAGTCGGTTACTGGGGGGCCTGGGAATGAGCAGTTCTTC. Protein: CASSESVTGGPGNEQFF.